Each of the 14 T cell receptor beta chains below was sequenced from the same sample in a study of blood T cell repertoires in COVID-19. This table comes from immunoSEQ multiplex PCR, and its TCRdb copy is limited to in-frame clones, with some not included. The data show roughly 230,000 clones, approximately 85% seen once. Input material: PBMCs or T cells enriched from blood (not recorded which). The receptors originated from a woman in her 50s who had been exposed to COVID-19.

The rearrangement links TRBV5-1 to TRBJ1-1, with 10 bases lining up with TRBD1. The junction had 5 bases not matched to a gene; V was cut back by 4 bases and J by 5 bases. The CDR3 has 14 residues. Germline CDR1 and CDR2: SGHRS and YFSETQ. Here the CDR3 reads CASSIGQGDTEAFF. In DNA form, the CDR3 reads TGCGCCAGCAGCATAGGACAGGGGGATACTGAAGCTTTCTTT.

This chain links TRBV29-1 with TRBJ1-2; TRBD1 matches at 10 bases. Per germline, CDR1 SQVTM and CDR2 ANQGSEA. Unmatched junction bases numbered 5, after V lost 5 bases and J lost 5 bases. The CDR3 totals 13 residues. CDR3 residues: CSVQWTGGYGYTF. The CDR3 DNA reads as TGCAGCGTTCAATGGACAGGGGGATATGGCTACACCTTC.

V gene TRBV27 combines with J gene TRBJ1-1; 10 nucleotides line up with TRBD1. V shed 11 bases and J 4 bases; nucleotides not matched to a gene: 7. The CDR3 loop spans 13 amino acids. Germline CDR1 MNHEY, CDR2 SMNVEV (reference sequence). CDR3 in amino acids: CASEGQGSTEAFF. The CDR3 DNA follows: TGTGCCTCTGAGGGACAGGGGAGCACTGAAGCTTTCTTT.

The CDR3 DNA is TGTGCCAGCAGCTTGGAGCCGGACACTGAAGCTTTCTTT. Amino acids: CASSLEPDTEAFF. The V and J genes are TRBV5-5 and TRBJ1-1; D is uncertain. Trimming cost V 0 bases and J 3 bases, with 6 bases left between them. Germline lookup yields CDR1 SGHKS and CDR2 YYEKEE (reference sequence). This CDR3 contains 13 residues.

The chain uses TRBV19 and TRBJ1-2; a weak D match, TRBD1 (5 bases). This CDR3 contains 15 residues. Trimming removed 1 base from V and 4 bases from J, with 13 bases in between. CDR1 and CDR2 from the germline V gene are LNHDA and SQIVND (reference sequence). The DNA of the CDR3 is TGTGCCAGTAGTATAGTTCAGGGAGGAGGCTATGGCTACACCTTC. Its translation: CASSIVQGGGYGYTF. The full variable domain, completed using reference TRBV19 and TRBJ1-2, is DGGITQSPKYLFRKEGQNVTLSCEQNLNHDAMYWYRQDPGQGLRLIYYSQIVNDFQKGDIAEGYSVSREKKESFPLTVTSAQKNPTAFYLCASSIVQGGGYGYTFGSGTRLTVV.

J is TRBJ2-7 and V is TRBV5-1; weak D call: TRBD1 (6 bases). Deletions cut 4 bases from V and 7 bases from J, with 18 bases between. The CDR3 runs 14 residues. From germline, CDR1 is SGHRS and CDR2 YFSETQ. CDR3 region: CASSPQGVQGEQYF. CDR3 in DNA: TGCGCCAGCAGCCCTCAGGGAGTACAGGGTGAGCAGTACTTC.

This chain joins TRBV5-1 and TRBJ2-5; TRBD2 might be the D (6 bases). The CDR3 is 16 residues long. Germline CDR1 is SGHRS and CDR2 is YFSETQ. Trimming took off 0 bases at V and 4 bases at J, with 16 bases between the two ends. The CDR3 DNA is TGCGCCAGCAGCTTGGCCGATGCTAGGAGGGGAGAGACCCAGTACTTC. This translates into CASSLADARRGETQYF.

The chain recombines TRBV2 with TRBJ1-1, with D tentatively TRBD1 (5 bases). The V gene's germline CDR1 is SNHLY and CDR2 FYNNEI. This CDR3 has 13 amino acids. V lost 2 bases and J lost 7, with 11 bases in between. Here the CDR3 reads CASSEYMTDEAFF. The DNA of the CDR3 is TGTGCCAGCAGTGAATACATGACAGATGAAGCTTTCTTT. Full variable domain (outside the CDR3, taken from reference TRBV2 and TRBJ1-1): EPEVTQTPSHQVTQMGQEVILRCVPISNHLYFYWYRQILGQKVEFLVSFYNNEISEKSEIFDDQFSVERPDGSNFTLKIRSTKLEDSAMYFCASSEYMTDEAFFGQGTRLTVV.

V gene TRBV5-8 combines with J gene TRBJ2-3; no reliable D call. The CDR3 has 12 residues. V was pared by 2 bases and J by 4 bases, with 5 bases between. Germline values: CDR1 SGHTS, CDR2 YDEGEE. CDR3 in amino acids: CASSFEPDTQYF. The CDR3 DNA follows: TGTGCCAGCAGCTTCGAGCCAGATACGCAGTATTTT.

The chain recombines TRBV12-3 or TRBV12-4 with TRBJ1-2; 7 positions match TRBD1. V shed 5 bases, J shed 3 bases, and the junction held 3 bases outside the gene matches. There are 13 residues in the CDR3. CDR3 in amino acids: CASSDREYYGYTF. The CDR3 DNA is TGTGCCAGCAGTGACAGGGAGTACTATGGCTACACCTTC.

The chain has TRBV5-6 and TRBJ1-2, with no clear D. Trimming pared 4 bases from V and 7 bases from J, leaving 11 bases between. Germline values: CDR1 SGHDT, CDR2 YYEEEE. The CDR3 has 12 residues. For the CDR3, the DNA is TGTGCCAGCAGCCCTGGACTGGGTGGCTACACCTTC. Its protein product is CASSPGLGGYTF.

The chain recombines TRBV6-5 with TRBJ1-2; D perhaps matches TRBD1 (6 bases). The germline V gene has CDR1 MNHEY and CDR2 SVGAGI. The CDR3 covers 14 residues. Trimming pared 11 bases from V and 7 bases from J, leaving 23 bases between. This CDR3 is CAYRIERGKGGYTF. The CDR3 nucleotides are TGTGCCTACCGGATAGAAAGGGGGAAAGGTGGCTACACCTTC.

The rearrangement joins TRBV7-2 to TRBJ2-3, with no clear D. Germline CDR1 SGHTA, CDR2 FQGNSA. The CDR3 length is 17 residues. V dropped 5 bases and J dropped 2 bases, with 20 bases sitting between them. CDR3 nucleotides: TGTGCCAGCAGCCGCCCTTTGGGCAAAGGTTTCACAGATACGCAGTATTTT. It yields the protein CASSRPLGKGFTDTQYF.

The CDR3 nucleotides are TGTGCCAGCAGCTTCCACACGCAGGGGTGGACAGATACGCAGTATTTT. It is translated as CASSFHTQGWTDTQYF. The gene calls are TRBV7-9 and TRBJ2-3; D might be TRBD1 (6 bases). Trimming pared 3 bases from V and 3 bases from J, leaving 16 bases between. The CDR3 is 16 residues long. Germline CDR1 is SEHNR and CDR2 is FQNEAQ (reference sequence).